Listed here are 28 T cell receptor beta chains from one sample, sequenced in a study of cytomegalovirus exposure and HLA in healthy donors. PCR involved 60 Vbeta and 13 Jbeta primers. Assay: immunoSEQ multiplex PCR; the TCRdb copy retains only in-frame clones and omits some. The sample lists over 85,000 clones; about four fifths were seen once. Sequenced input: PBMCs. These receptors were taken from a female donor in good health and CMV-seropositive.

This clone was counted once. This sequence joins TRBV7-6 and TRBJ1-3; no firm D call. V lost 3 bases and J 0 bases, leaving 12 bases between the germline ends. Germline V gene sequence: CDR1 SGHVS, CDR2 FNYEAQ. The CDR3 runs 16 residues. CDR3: CASSFSTSGSGNTIYF. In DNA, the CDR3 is TGTGCCAGCAGCTTCTCTACCTCGGGCTCTGGAAACACCATATATTTT.

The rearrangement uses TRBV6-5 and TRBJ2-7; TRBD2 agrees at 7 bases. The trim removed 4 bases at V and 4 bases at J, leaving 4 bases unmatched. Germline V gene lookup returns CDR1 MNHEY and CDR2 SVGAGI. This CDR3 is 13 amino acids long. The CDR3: CASSLVRGYEQYF. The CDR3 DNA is TGTGCCAGCAGTTTGGTGCGGGGGTACGAGCAGTACTTC.

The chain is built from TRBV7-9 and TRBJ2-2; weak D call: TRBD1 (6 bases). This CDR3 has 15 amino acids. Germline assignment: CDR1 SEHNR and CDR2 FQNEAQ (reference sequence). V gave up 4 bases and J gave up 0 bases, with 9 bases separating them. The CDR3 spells CASSSGQTNTGELFF. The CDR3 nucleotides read TGTGCCAGCAGCTCCGGACAGACGAACACCGGGGAGCTGTTTTTT.

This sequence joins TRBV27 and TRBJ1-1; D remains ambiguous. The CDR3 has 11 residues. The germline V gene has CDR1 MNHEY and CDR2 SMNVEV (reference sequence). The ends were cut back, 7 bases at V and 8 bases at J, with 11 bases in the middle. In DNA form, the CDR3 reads TGTGCCAGCACAAAGGGAGGGGAAGCTTTCTTT. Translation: CASTKGGEAFF.

CDR3 DNA: TGTGCCAGCAGTCTAAACAGGGAAGGCTACACCTTC. Protein: CASSLNREGYTF. The chain uses TRBV6-5 and TRBJ1-2; possibly TRBD1 for D (6 bases). CDR1 and CDR2 (germline): MNHEY, SVGAGI. The CDR3 covers 12 residues. V lost 5 bases, J lost 8 bases, and 12 bases lay in between.

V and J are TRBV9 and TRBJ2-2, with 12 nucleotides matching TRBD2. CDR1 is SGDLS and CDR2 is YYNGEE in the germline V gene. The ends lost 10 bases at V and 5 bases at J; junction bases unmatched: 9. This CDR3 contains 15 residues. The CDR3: CASRTGTSGTGELFF. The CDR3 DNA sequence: TGTGCCTCCCGGACGGGGACTAGCGGGACCGGGGAGCTGTTTTTT.

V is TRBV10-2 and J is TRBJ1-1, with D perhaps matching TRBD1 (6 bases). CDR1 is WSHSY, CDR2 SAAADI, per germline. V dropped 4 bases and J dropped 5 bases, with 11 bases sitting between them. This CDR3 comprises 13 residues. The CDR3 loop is CASSVSGATEAFF. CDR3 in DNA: TGCGCCAGCAGTGTGTCAGGGGCGACTGAAGCTTTCTTT.

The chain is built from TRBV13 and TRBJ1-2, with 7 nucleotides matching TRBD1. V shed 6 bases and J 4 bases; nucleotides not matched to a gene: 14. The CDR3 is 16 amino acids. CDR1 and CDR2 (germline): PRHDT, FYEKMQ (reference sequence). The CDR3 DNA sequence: TGTGCCAGCAGTTACCGACAGGGACCCACCATCTATGGCTACACCTTC. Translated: CASSYRQGPTIYGYTF. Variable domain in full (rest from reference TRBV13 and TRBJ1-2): AAGVIQSPRHLIKEKRETATLKCYPIPRHDTVYWYQQGPGQDPQFLISFYEKMQSDKGSIPDRFSAQQFSDYHSELNMSSLELGDSALYFCASSYRQGPTIYGYTFGSGTRLTVV.

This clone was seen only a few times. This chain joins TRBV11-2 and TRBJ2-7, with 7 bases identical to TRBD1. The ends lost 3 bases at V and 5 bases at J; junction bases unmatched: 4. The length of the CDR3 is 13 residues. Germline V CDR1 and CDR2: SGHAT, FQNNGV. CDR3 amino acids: CASSFTGVDEQYF. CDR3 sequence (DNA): TGTGCCAGCAGCTTCACAGGGGTCGACGAGCAGTACTTC.

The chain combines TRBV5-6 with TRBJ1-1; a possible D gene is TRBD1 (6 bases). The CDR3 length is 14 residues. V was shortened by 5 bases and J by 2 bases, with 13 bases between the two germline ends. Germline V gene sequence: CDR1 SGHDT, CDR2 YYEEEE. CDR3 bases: TGTGCCAGCAGGTACGACAGGAAAAACACTGAAGCTTTCTTT. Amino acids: CASRYDRKNTEAFF.

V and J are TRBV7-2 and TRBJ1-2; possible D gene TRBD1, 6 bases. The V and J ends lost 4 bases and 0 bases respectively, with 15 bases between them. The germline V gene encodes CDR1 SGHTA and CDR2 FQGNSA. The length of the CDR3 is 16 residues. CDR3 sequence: CASSSSGQQTNYGYTF. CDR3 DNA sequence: TGTGCCAGCAGCTCTTCCGGACAGCAAACTAACTATGGCTACACCTTC.

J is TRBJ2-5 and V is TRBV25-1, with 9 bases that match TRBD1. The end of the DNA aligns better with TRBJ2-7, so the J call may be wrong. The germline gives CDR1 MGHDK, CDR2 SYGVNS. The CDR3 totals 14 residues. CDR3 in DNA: TGTGCCAGCAGTGAGGGACAGGGTCCCTACGAGCAGTACTTC. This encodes CASSEGQGPYEQYF.

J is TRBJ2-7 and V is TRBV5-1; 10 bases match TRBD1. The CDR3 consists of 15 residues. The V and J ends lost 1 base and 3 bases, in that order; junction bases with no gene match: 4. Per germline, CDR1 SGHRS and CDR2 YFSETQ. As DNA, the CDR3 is TGCGCCAGCAGCTTGATAGGGACAGGGGACTACGAGCAGTACTTC. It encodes CASSLIGTGDYEQYF.

CDR3 loop: CASSFQTSGRFYEQYF. The CDR3, as DNA: TGTGCCAGCAGCTTCCAGACTAGCGGGAGGTTCTACGAGCAGTACTTC. The chain recombines TRBV13 with TRBJ2-7; 13 nucleotides agree with TRBD2. This CDR3 comprises 16 residues. The germline gives CDR1 PRHDT, CDR2 FYEKMQ (reference sequence). V lost 3 bases, J lost 3 bases, and 5 bases stayed unmatched.

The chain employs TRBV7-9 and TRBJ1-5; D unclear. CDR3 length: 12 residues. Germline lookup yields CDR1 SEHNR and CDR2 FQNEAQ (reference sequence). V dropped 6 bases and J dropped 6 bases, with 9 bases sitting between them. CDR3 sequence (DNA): TGTGCCAGCAGTTCCACAAGTCAGCCCCAGCATTTT. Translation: CASSSTSQPQHF.

The CDR3 region is CASSLRRDPIAGELFF. The CDR3 bases are TGCGCCAGCAGCTTGAGGCGGGACCCGATTGCCGGGGAGCTGTTTTTT. The rearrangement links TRBV5-1 to TRBJ2-2; TRBD2 might be the D (6 bases). The CDR3 spans 16 residues. The V gene lost 1 base and the J gene lost 6 bases, with 16 bases spanning the gap. Germline CDR1 SGHRS, CDR2 YFSETQ.

The CDR3 DNA reads TGTGCCAGCAGCTCCCCGGGAGCCAACAATGAGCAGTTCTTC. Protein: CASSSPGANNEQFF. V and J are TRBV7-9 and TRBJ2-1, with a possible D match to TRBD2 (6 bases). The CDR3 has 14 residues. The V end lost 4 bases, the J end lost 5 bases, and 12 bases lay between the germline ends. Germline CDR1 is SEHNR and CDR2 is FQNEAQ (reference sequence).

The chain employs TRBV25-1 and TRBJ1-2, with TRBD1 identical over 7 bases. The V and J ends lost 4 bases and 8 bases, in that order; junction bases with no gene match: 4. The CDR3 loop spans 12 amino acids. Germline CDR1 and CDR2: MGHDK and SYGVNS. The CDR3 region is CASSATGWGYTF. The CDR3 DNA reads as TGTGCCAGCAGTGCGACAGGGTGGGGCTACACCTTC.

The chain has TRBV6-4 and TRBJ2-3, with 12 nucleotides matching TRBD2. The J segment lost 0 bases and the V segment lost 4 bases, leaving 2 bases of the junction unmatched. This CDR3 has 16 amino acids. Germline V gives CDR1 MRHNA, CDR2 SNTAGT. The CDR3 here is CASSVLAGGSTDTQYF. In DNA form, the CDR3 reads TGTGCCAGCAGTGTTCTAGCGGGGGGGAGCACAGATACGCAGTATTTT.

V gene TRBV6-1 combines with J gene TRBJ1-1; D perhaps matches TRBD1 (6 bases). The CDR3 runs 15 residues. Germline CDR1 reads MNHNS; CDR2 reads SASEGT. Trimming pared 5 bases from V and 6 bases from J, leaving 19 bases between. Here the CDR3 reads CASSWTALSGPEAFF. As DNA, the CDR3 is TGTGCCAGCAGTTGGACAGCCCTTTCGGGACCTGAAGCTTTCTTT.

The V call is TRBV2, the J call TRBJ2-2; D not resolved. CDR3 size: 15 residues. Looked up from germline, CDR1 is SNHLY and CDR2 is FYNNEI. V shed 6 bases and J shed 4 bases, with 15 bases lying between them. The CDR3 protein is CASRIRRLGTGELFF. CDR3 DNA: TGTGCCAGCAGGATCAGGCGTTTAGGCACCGGGGAGCTGTTTTTT. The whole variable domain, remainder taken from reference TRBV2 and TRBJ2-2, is EPEVTQTPSHQVTQMGQEVILRCVPISNHLYFYWYRQILGQKVEFLVSFYNNEISEKSEIFDDQFSVERPDGSNFTLKIRSTKLEDSAMYFCASRIRRLGTGELFFGEGSRLTVL.

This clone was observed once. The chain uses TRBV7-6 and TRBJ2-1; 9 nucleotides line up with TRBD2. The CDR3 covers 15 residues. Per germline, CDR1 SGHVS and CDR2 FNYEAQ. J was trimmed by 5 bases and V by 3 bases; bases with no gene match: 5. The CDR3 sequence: CASSLTSGSNNEQFF. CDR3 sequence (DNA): TGTGCCAGCAGCTTGACTAGCGGCTCAAACAATGAGCAGTTCTTC.

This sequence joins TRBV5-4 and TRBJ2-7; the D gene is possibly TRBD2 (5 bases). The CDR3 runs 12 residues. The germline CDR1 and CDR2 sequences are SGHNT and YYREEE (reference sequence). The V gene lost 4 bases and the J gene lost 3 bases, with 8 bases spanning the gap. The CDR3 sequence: CASSLRGYEQYF. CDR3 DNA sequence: TGTGCCAGCAGCCTTCGGGGCTACGAGCAGTACTTC.

This CDR3 is CASSEAGEGYTF. CDR3 in DNA: TGTGCCAGCAGTGAGGCAGGGGAAGGCTACACCTTC. This chain joins TRBV25-1 and TRBJ1-2; weak D call: TRBD1 (6 bases). Trimming shortened V by 3 bases and J by 8 bases, and 10 bases separated the two germline ends. Germline values: CDR1 MGHDK, CDR2 SYGVNS. The CDR3 covers 12 residues.

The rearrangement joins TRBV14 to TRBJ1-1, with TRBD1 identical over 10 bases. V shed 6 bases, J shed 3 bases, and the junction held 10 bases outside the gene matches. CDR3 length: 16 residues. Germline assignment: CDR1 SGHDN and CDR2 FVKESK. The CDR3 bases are TGTGCCAGCAGTCCAGGGGACAGGGGAGTTTACACTGAAGCTTTCTTT. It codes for CASSPGDRGVYTEAFF.

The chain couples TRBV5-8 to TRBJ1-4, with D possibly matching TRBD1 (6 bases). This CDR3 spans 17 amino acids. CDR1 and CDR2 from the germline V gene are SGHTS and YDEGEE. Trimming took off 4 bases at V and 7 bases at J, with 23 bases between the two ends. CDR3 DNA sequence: TGTGCCAGCAGCCACGTGGCACGCGGGGGGCACACTGAAAAACTGTTTTTT. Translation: CASSHVARGGHTEKLFF.

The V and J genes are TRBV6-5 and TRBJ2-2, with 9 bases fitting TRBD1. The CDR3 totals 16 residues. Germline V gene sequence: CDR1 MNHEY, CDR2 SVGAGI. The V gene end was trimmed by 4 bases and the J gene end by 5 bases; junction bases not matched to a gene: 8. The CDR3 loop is CASSSRDRAGTGELFF. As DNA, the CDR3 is TGTGCCAGCAGTTCACGGGACAGGGCAGGGACCGGGGAGCTGTTTTTT.

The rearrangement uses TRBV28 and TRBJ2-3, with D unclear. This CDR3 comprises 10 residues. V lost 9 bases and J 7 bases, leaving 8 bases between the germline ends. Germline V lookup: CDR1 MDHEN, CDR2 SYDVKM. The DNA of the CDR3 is TGTGCCAGTGGGCGATATACGCAGTATTTT. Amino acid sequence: CASGRYTQYF.